This TCR beta chain was identified during a study of T cell repertoires in cytomegalovirus infection. On the study more broadly: CMV infection and matching HLA type were both indicated by public TCR beta signatures. Study-wide results and caveats: The cumulative frequency of public TCR beta families identified carriers of CMV plus the relevant HLA. HLA-C-restricted CMV-specific TCR beta clonotypes were dominant in the ex vivo response.

About this clonotype: Its specificity is unknown.

TCRdb re-called the reads through MiXCR, storing one row per CDR3 protein. The sample holds more than 150,000 distinct CDR3 sequences, 28% seen once. The receptor's source is a human donor in good health (CMV status not recorded). Some clones in this sample may be carry-over from other donors' samples. The sequenced material came from PBMCs.

The CDR3 reads CASSRGVGGDQPQHF. In nucleotides, the CDR3 is TGCGCCAGCAGTCGGGGGGTTGGCGGGGATCAGCCCCAGCATTTT. The chain uses TRBV5-1 and TRBJ1-5, with D perhaps TRBD1 (5 bases). The CDR3 is 15 residues long. The germline gives CDR1 SGHRS, CDR2 YFSETQ. Trimming pared 5 bases from V and 5 bases from J, leaving 17 bases between.